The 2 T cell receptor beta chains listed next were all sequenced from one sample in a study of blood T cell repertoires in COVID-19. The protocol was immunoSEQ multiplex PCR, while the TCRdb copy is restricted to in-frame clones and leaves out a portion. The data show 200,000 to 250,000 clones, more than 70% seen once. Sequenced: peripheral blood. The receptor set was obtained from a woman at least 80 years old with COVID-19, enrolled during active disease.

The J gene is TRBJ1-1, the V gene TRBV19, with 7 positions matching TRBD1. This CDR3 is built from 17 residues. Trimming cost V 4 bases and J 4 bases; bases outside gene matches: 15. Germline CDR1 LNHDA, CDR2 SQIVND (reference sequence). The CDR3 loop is CASSTPLLTGESTEAFF. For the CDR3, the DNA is TGTGCCAGTAGTACCCCTCTCCTAACAGGGGAGAGCACTGAAGCTTTCTTT.

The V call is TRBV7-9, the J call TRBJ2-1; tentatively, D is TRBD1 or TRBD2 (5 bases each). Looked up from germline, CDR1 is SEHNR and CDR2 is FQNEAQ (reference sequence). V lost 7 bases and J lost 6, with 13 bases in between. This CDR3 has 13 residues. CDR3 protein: CASTGLKRNEQFF. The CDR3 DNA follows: TGTGCCAGCACGGGGCTGAAACGCAATGAGCAGTTCTTC.